This T cell receptor (beta chain) was sequenced for a study of OX40 agonist ivuxolimab in advanced cancers. Turning to the study itself: Patients were infused with ivuxolimab every 2 weeks at 0.01 to 10 mg/kg. There were three patients with partial responses, one having hepatocellular carcinoma and two cutaneous melanoma. Hepatocellular carcinoma, melanoma, renal cell or head and neck cancer occurred in dose-escalation patients. Notes on the study in general: CD8+ T cells (on average) carried more expanded clones than CD4+ T cells.

The CDR3 totals 14 residues. About this clone: Antigen: not known.

Assay: immunoSEQ multiplex PCR; the TCRdb copy retains only in-frame clones and omits some. The profile shows more than 65,000 clones, roughly 88% of them singletons. The receptor comes from an adult with an advanced solid tumor such as melanoma, head and neck, liver or kidney cancer. The chain links TRBV21-1 to TRBJ2-3; the table's D gene call, TRBD1, was not cross checked with the DNA. TRBV21-1 is classified as a pseudogene. The sequences come from CD4+ or CD8+ T cells sorted from blood, collected in a trial of the OX40 agonist ivuxolimab. The DNA for the CDR3 is TGTGCCAGCAGCTTAGGGTACAGGAGAGATACGCAGTATTTT. It translates to CASSLGYRRDTQYF.